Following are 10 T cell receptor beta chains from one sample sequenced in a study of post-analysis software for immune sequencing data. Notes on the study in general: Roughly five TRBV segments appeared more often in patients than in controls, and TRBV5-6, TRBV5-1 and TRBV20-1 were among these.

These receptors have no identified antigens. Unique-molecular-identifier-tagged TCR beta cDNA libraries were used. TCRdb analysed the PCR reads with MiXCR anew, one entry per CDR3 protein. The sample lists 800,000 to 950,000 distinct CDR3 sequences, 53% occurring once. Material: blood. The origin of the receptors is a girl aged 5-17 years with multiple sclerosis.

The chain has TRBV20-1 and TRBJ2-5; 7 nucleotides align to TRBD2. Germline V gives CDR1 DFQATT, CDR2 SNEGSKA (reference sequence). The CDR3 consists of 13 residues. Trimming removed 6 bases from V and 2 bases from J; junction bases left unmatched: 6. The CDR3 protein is CSARSGGQETQYF. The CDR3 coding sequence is TGCAGTGCCCGATCGGGGGGTCAAGAGACCCAGTACTTC.

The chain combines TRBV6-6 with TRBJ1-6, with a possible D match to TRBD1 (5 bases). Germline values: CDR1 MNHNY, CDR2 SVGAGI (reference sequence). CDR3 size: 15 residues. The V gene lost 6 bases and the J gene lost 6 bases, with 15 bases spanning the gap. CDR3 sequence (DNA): TGTGCCAGCAGGGGTGGGGGAAGGTTTAATTCACCCCTCCACTTT. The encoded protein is CASRGGGRFNSPLHF.

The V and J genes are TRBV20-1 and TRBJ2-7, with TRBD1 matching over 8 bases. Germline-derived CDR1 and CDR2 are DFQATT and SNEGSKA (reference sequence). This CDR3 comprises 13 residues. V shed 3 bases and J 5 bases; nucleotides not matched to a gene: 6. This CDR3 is CSASQGARDEQYF. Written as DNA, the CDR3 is TGCAGTGCTAGTCAGGGGGCGCGGGACGAGCAGTACTTC.

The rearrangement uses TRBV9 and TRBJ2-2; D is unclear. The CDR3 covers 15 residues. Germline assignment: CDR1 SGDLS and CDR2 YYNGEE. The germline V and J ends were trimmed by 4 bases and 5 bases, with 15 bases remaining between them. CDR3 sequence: CASSSTFGGTGELFF. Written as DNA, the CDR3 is TGTGCCAGCAGCTCCACCTTTGGCGGAACCGGGGAGCTGTTTTTT.

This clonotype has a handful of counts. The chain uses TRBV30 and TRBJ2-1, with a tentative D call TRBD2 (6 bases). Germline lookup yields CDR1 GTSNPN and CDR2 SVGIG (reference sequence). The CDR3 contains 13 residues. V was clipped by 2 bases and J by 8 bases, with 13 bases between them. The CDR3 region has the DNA TGTGCCTGGAGTAACCCCTCGGGGGATGAGCAGTTCTTC. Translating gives CAWSNPSGDEQFF.

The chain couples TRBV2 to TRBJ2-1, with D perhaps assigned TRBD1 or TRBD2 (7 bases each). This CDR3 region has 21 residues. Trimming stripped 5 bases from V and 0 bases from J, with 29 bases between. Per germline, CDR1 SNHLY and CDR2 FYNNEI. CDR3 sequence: CASSPRRGTGEGRSSYNEQFF. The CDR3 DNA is TGTGCCAGCAGTCCACGGCGGGGCACAGGGGAGGGCCGGAGCTCCTACAATGAGCAGTTCTTC.

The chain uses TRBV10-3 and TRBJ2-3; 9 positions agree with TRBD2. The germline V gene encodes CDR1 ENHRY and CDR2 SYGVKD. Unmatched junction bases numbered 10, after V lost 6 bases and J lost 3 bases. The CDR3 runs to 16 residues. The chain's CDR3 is CAISLTSGAVTDTQYF. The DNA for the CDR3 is TGTGCCATCAGCCTGACTAGCGGAGCCGTTACAGATACGCAGTATTTT.

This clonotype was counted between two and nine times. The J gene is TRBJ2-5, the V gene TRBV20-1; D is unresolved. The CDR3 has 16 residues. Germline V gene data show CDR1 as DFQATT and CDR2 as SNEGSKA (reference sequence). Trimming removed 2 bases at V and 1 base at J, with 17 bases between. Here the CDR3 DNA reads TGCAGTGCTAGACCTCGGGCGGTTTCTCCCCAAGAGACCCAGTACTTC. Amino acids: CSARPRAVSPQETQYF.

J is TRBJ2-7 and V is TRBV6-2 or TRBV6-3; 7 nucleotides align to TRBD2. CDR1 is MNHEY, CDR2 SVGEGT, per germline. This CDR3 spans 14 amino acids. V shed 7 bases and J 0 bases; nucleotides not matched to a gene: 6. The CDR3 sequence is CASIEGTISYEQYF. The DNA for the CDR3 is TGTGCCAGCATTGAAGGGACTATCTCCTACGAGCAGTACTTC.

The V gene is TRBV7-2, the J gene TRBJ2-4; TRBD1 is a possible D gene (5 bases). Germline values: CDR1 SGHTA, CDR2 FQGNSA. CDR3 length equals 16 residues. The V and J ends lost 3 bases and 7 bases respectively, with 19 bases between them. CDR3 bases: TGTGCCAGCAGCTTTGGCGGCGGCATAAGGGGCAACATTCAGTACTTC. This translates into CASSFGGGIRGNIQYF.